A selection of T cell receptor beta chains follows, all from one sample in a study of identical twins. MiXCR, applied by TCRdb to the 5' RACE reads, yields one record per CDR3 protein. The sample consists of fewer than 800,000 distinct CDR3 sequences, around 7.4% of them appearing once. This sample was shared with a second study, whose subject was yellow fever vaccine responses in identical twins.

The source material was PBMCs. The receptor source for this set is a woman aged 18 to 35 in good health. Both conserved end residues are part of each CDR3. D genes are given only for firm matches. Size is omitted from some rows. Given values are once, few, many or a class for expanded clones.

J gene: TRBJ1-1; D gene: -; V gene: TRBV5-1; clone size: many; CDR3 DNA: TGCGCCAGCAGCTTGAGGCCTCAAGACACTGAAGCTTTCTTT; CDR3 protein: CASSLRPQDTEAFF
J gene: TRBJ2-7; D gene: TRBD1; V gene: TRBV5-5; clone size: -; CDR3 DNA: TGTGCCAGCAGCTTGGGCCCGACAGGGGGCGAGCAGTACTTC; CDR3 protein: CASSLGPTGGEQYF
J gene: TRBJ1-2; D gene: -; V gene: TRBV4-1; clone size: many; CDR3 DNA: TGCGCCAGCAGCCTGAATGTGGACATTCATGGCTACACCTTC; CDR3 protein: CASSLNVDIHGYTF
J gene: TRBJ1-3; D gene: TRBD1; V gene: TRBV5-5; clone size: -; CDR3 DNA: TGTGCCAGCAGCTTATGGACAGGGGCAGGAAACACCATATATTTT; CDR3 protein: CASSLWTGAGNTIYF
J gene: TRBJ2-1; D gene: -; V gene: TRBV18; clone size: few; CDR3 DNA: TGTGCCAGCTCACCCCCATTCTACAATGAGCAGTTCTTC; CDR3 protein: CASSPPFYNEQFF
J gene: TRBJ2-1; D gene: -; V gene: TRBV11-3; clone size: -; CDR3 DNA: TGTGCCAGCAGCTTCGGGCAGGGAGGCTCCTACAATGAGCAGTTCTTC; CDR3 protein: CASSFGQGGSYNEQFF
J gene: TRBJ2-3; D gene: TRBD2; V gene: TRBV5-4; clone size: many; CDR3 DNA: TGTGCCAGCAGCCCCGTTACCACTAGCGGGGGGGCGAAGAATACGCAGTATTTT; CDR3 protein: CASSPVTTSGGAKNTQYF
J gene: TRBJ1-5; D gene: -; V gene: TRBV2; clone size: many; CDR3 DNA: TGTGCCAGCAGTGAAGAAGCTTCCGAGCCCCAGCATTTT; CDR3 protein: CASSEEASEPQHF
J gene: TRBJ2-5; D gene: -; V gene: TRBV5-1; clone size: many; CDR3 DNA: TGCGCCAGCAGCCCCGGGACGGCCGGAGAGACCCAGTACTTC; CDR3 protein: CASSPGTAGETQYF
J gene: TRBJ2-1; D gene: -; V gene: TRBV11-2; clone size: many; CDR3 DNA: TGTGCCAGCAGCTCCGTGATGAGCTCCTACAATGAGCAGTTCTTC; CDR3 protein: CASSSVMSSYNEQFF
J gene: TRBJ1-6; D gene: -; V gene: TRBV20-1; clone size: -; CDR3 DNA: TGCAGTGCGAATCAGGGTACGACCTATAATTCACCCCTCCACTTT; CDR3 protein: CSANQGTTYNSPLHF
J gene: TRBJ1-3; D gene: TRBD1; V gene: TRBV10-3; clone size: many; CDR3 DNA: TGTGCCATCAGGGGGACAGAGACTGGAAACACCATATATTTT; CDR3 protein: CAIRGTETGNTIYF
J gene: TRBJ2-1; D gene: TRBD1; V gene: TRBV12-3/TRBV12-4; clone size: few; CDR3 DNA: TGTGCCAGCAGCAACGGACGGGGACAGGGGGCCCGGAATGAGCAGTTCTTC; CDR3 protein: CASSNGRGQGARNEQFF
J gene: TRBJ2-3; D gene: TRBD2; V gene: TRBV9; clone size: few; CDR3 DNA: TGTGCCAGCAGCGTAGGAAAACTAGCGGGGGAGAGAGGAGCCACAGATACGCAGTATTTT; CDR3 protein: CASSVGKLAGERGATDTQYF
J gene: TRBJ2-1; D gene: -; V gene: TRBV20-1; clone size: many; CDR3 DNA: TGCAGTGCTAGAGTAAGAGGGAGGTACAATGAGCAGTTCTTC; CDR3 protein: CSARVRGRYNEQFF
J gene: TRBJ2-5; D gene: -; V gene: TRBV7-8; clone size: few; CDR3 DNA: TGTGCCAGCAGCCCCGGGACTGAGGGAGAGACCCAGTACTTC; CDR3 protein: CASSPGTEGETQYF
J gene: TRBJ2-2; D gene: -; V gene: TRBV12-3/TRBV12-4; clone size: -; CDR3 DNA: TGTGCCAGCAGTCCCAGCCCCCGCGGGGAGCTGTTTTTT; CDR3 protein: CASSPSPRGELFF
J gene: TRBJ2-3; D gene: TRBD2; V gene: TRBV5-1; clone size: many; CDR3 DNA: TGCGCCAGCAGCTTGACTAGCGTCGTAACAGATACGCAGTATTTT; CDR3 protein: CASSLTSVVTDTQYF
J gene: TRBJ1-5; D gene: -; V gene: TRBV6-6; clone size: many; CDR3 DNA: TGTGCCAGCGGGGATCACAATCAGCCCCAGCATTTT; CDR3 protein: CASGDHNQPQHF
J gene: TRBJ2-1; D gene: -; V gene: TRBV6-2/TRBV6-3; clone size: -; CDR3 DNA: TGTGCCAGCAGTTCCCTGAACAGGGTGGATGAGCAGTTCTTC; CDR3 protein: CASSSLNRVDEQFF
J gene: TRBJ2-5; D gene: TRBD1; V gene: TRBV20-1; clone size: -; CDR3 DNA: TGCAGTGCTAGATCTTACGGACAGGGAGAGGAGACCCAGTACTTC; CDR3 protein: CSARSYGQGEETQYF
J gene: TRBJ2-4; D gene: TRBD2; V gene: TRBV5-1; clone size: many; CDR3 DNA: TGCGCCAGCAGCCAAATTGGGGGGGTCGGGGACATTCAGTACTTC; CDR3 protein: CASSQIGGVGDIQYF
J gene: TRBJ2-7; D gene: TRBD2; V gene: TRBV4-1; clone size: -; CDR3 DNA: TGCGCCAGCAGCCCTGTCGGGACTAGCGGCTCCTACGAGCAGTACTTC; CDR3 protein: CASSPVGTSGSYEQYF
J gene: TRBJ1-5; D gene: -; V gene: TRBV18; clone size: -; CDR3 DNA: TGTGCCAGCTCACCAGGGGTGGTGGGCCAGCCCCAGCATTTT; CDR3 protein: CASSPGVVGQPQHF
J gene: TRBJ1-2; D gene: TRBD1; V gene: TRBV12-3/TRBV12-4; clone size: -; CDR3 DNA: TGTGCCAGTGGGACAGGGGGAAGGAATGGCTACACCTTC; CDR3 protein: CASGTGGRNGYTF
J gene: TRBJ2-1; D gene: -; V gene: TRBV6-1; clone size: few; CDR3 DNA: TGTGCCAGCAGACCGACCGACCGACGCTCCTACAATGAGCAGTTCTTC; CDR3 protein: CASRPTDRRSYNEQFF
J gene: TRBJ1-1; D gene: -; V gene: TRBV20-1; clone size: few; CDR3 DNA: TGCAGTGCTAGAGACCCTCGACTTGGGGAAACTGAAGCTTTCTTT; CDR3 protein: CSARDPRLGETEAFF
J gene: TRBJ2-1; D gene: -; V gene: TRBV20-1; clone size: few; CDR3 DNA: TGCAGTGTTAACGGGATTTCCTACAATGAGCAGTTCTTC; CDR3 protein: CSVNGISYNEQFF
J gene: TRBJ1-2; D gene: -; V gene: TRBV14; clone size: many; CDR3 DNA: TGTGCCAGCAGCCAAGCGGTGACAGTTGGCTACACCTTC; CDR3 protein: CASSQAVTVGYTF
J gene: TRBJ1-1; D gene: TRBD1; V gene: TRBV3-1; clone size: many; CDR3 DNA: TGTGCCAGCAGCCAAACCGACAGGGTTGAAGCTTTCTTT; CDR3 protein: CASSQTDRVEAFF
J gene: TRBJ2-7; D gene: TRBD1; V gene: TRBV12-3/TRBV12-4; clone size: many; CDR3 DNA: TGTGCCAGCAGTGGGACAGGGAGCCACGAGCAGTACTTC; CDR3 protein: CASSGTGSHEQYF
J gene: TRBJ1-1; D gene: -; V gene: TRBV29-1; clone size: few; CDR3 DNA: TGCAGCGTTTCCGGGACATATAACACTGAAGCTTTCTTT; CDR3 protein: CSVSGTYNTEAFF
J gene: TRBJ2-7; D gene: -; V gene: TRBV7-6; clone size: many; CDR3 DNA: TGTGCCAGCAGCCCCTATGGGAACGAGCAGTACTTC; CDR3 protein: CASSPYGNEQYF
J gene: TRBJ2-1; D gene: -; V gene: TRBV14; clone size: many; CDR3 DNA: TGTGCCAGCAGCCAAGGGCTAAACCGAAGGGGTTCCTACAATGAGCAGTTCTTC; CDR3 protein: CASSQGLNRRGSYNEQFF
J gene: TRBJ2-2; D gene: -; V gene: TRBV5-1; clone size: many; CDR3 DNA: TGCGCCAGCAGCATCGTAGCCGACATGGTCGGGGAGCTGTTTTTT; CDR3 protein: CASSIVADMVGELFF
J gene: TRBJ2-1; D gene: TRBD1; V gene: TRBV7-9; clone size: many; CDR3 DNA: TGTGCCAGCAGCTTGAACAGGGGGTCTGAGCAGTTCTTC; CDR3 protein: CASSLNRGSEQFF
J gene: TRBJ1-1; D gene: -; V gene: TRBV11-2; clone size: few; CDR3 DNA: TGTGCCAGCAGCTTAGAAGTCTCGACTGAAGCTTTCTTT; CDR3 protein: CASSLEVSTEAFF
J gene: TRBJ2-4; D gene: -; V gene: TRBV20-1; clone size: many; CDR3 DNA: TGCAGTGACGGTAGATTGGACAGCTTGGACATTCAGTACTTC; CDR3 protein: CSDGRLDSLDIQYF
J gene: TRBJ2-3; D gene: TRBD2; V gene: TRBV20-1; clone size: few; CDR3 DNA: TGCAGTGCTAGAGTAGCGGGAGACACAGATACGCAGTATTTT; CDR3 protein: CSARVAGDTDTQYF
J gene: TRBJ2-1; D gene: -; V gene: TRBV20-1; clone size: few; CDR3 DNA: TGCAGTGCTAGTTTCCATCTCAATGAGCAGTTCTTC; CDR3 protein: CSASFHLNEQFF
J gene: TRBJ2-2; D gene: TRBD1; V gene: TRBV12-3/TRBV12-4; clone size: many; CDR3 DNA: TGTGCCAGCAGGGGACAGGGCGGATATACCGGGGAGCTGTTTTTT; CDR3 protein: CASRGQGGYTGELFF
J gene: TRBJ2-7; D gene: TRBD2; V gene: TRBV2; clone size: few; CDR3 DNA: TGTGCCAGCAGTGAGAGTCTAGCGGGAGGGTACTACGAGCAGTACTTC; CDR3 protein: CASSESLAGGYYEQYF
J gene: TRBJ2-7; D gene: -; V gene: TRBV28; clone size: many; CDR3 DNA: TGTGCCAGCAGTTTTAGGCTCTTGTTTCGGTTCTACGAGCAGTACTTC; CDR3 protein: CASSFRLLFRFYEQYF
J gene: TRBJ2-7; D gene: TRBD2; V gene: TRBV29-1; clone size: few; CDR3 DNA: TGCAGCGTTGCCTTCGGACTAGCGCGCTCCTACGAGCAGTACTTC; CDR3 protein: CSVAFGLARSYEQYF
J gene: TRBJ2-3; D gene: TRBD1; V gene: TRBV4-1; clone size: many; CDR3 DNA: TGCGCCAGCAGCCCGATAGGGACAGGGGGAGGCACAGATACGCAGTATTTT; CDR3 protein: CASSPIGTGGGTDTQYF
J gene: TRBJ2-1; D gene: -; V gene: TRBV20-1; clone size: many; CDR3 DNA: TGCAGTGCTAGAGATATAGGGGGTCCCTACAATGAGCAGTTCTTC; CDR3 protein: CSARDIGGPYNEQFF
J gene: TRBJ2-2; D gene: -; V gene: TRBV6-4; clone size: -; CDR3 DNA: TGTGCCAGCAGTGAGCTTGCCGGGACAAACACCGGGGAGCTGTTTTTT; CDR3 protein: CASSELAGTNTGELFF
J gene: TRBJ1-1; D gene: -; V gene: TRBV2; clone size: few; CDR3 DNA: TGTGCCAGCAGTGAGGGGCATCCGAACACTGAAGCTTTCTTT; CDR3 protein: CASSEGHPNTEAFF
J gene: TRBJ2-5; D gene: -; V gene: TRBV12-3/TRBV12-4; clone size: few; CDR3 DNA: TGTGCCAGTACACCAACAGGGGGGGCAGAGACCCAGTACTTC; CDR3 protein: CASTPTGGAETQYF
J gene: TRBJ2-2; D gene: -; V gene: TRBV5-6; clone size: many; CDR3 DNA: TGTGCCAGCGACCTCCTGGGGGTGAACACCGGGGAGCTGTTTTTT; CDR3 protein: CASDLLGVNTGELFF
J gene: TRBJ2-1; D gene: -; V gene: TRBV5-1; clone size: many; CDR3 DNA: TGTGCCAGCAGCTTGGGACACGGCAATGAGCAGTTCTTC; CDR3 protein: CASSLGHGNEQFF
J gene: TRBJ2-1; D gene: TRBD2; V gene: TRBV29-1; clone size: -; CDR3 DNA: TGCAGCGTTGAAAAGGGTAGCGGGGAATCCTACAATGAGCAGTTCTTC; CDR3 protein: CSVEKGSGESYNEQFF
J gene: TRBJ2-3; D gene: -; V gene: TRBV29-1; clone size: many; CDR3 DNA: TGCAGCGTTGATAGGGTAGGGTTCCCAGATACGCAGTATTTT; CDR3 protein: CSVDRVGFPDTQYF
J gene: TRBJ1-1; D gene: -; V gene: TRBV29-1; clone size: many; CDR3 DNA: TGCAGCGTTGTGGAAATCGAAGCTTTCTTT; CDR3 protein: CSVVEIEAFF
J gene: TRBJ2-7; D gene: -; V gene: TRBV4-1; clone size: few; CDR3 DNA: TGCGCCAGCAGCCAGCCGACAGGAGGCCACGAGCAGTACTTC; CDR3 protein: CASSQPTGGHEQYF
J gene: TRBJ2-4; D gene: -; V gene: TRBV12-3/TRBV12-4; clone size: many; CDR3 DNA: TGTGCCAGCAGTAATACAGGGTGGGGGGGCAAAAACATTCAGTACTTC; CDR3 protein: CASSNTGWGGKNIQYF
J gene: TRBJ1-2; D gene: TRBD1; V gene: TRBV29-1; clone size: -; CDR3 DNA: TGCAGCGTCCGGGACAGCTATGGCTACACCTTC; CDR3 protein: CSVRDSYGYTF
J gene: TRBJ2-1; D gene: -; V gene: TRBV20-1; clone size: many; CDR3 DNA: TGCAGTGCCCAGCGTCAAGGTTACAATGAGCAGTTCTTC; CDR3 protein: CSAQRQGYNEQFF
J gene: TRBJ2-1; D gene: -; V gene: TRBV6-1; clone size: -; CDR3 DNA: TGTGCCAGCAGGGAAACAGGTTTCGATGAGCAGTTCTTC; CDR3 protein: CASRETGFDEQFF
J gene: TRBJ1-1; D gene: -; V gene: TRBV7-6; clone size: -; CDR3 DNA: TGTGCCAGCAGGATGACACAGAACACTGAAGCTTTCTTT; CDR3 protein: CASRMTQNTEAFF